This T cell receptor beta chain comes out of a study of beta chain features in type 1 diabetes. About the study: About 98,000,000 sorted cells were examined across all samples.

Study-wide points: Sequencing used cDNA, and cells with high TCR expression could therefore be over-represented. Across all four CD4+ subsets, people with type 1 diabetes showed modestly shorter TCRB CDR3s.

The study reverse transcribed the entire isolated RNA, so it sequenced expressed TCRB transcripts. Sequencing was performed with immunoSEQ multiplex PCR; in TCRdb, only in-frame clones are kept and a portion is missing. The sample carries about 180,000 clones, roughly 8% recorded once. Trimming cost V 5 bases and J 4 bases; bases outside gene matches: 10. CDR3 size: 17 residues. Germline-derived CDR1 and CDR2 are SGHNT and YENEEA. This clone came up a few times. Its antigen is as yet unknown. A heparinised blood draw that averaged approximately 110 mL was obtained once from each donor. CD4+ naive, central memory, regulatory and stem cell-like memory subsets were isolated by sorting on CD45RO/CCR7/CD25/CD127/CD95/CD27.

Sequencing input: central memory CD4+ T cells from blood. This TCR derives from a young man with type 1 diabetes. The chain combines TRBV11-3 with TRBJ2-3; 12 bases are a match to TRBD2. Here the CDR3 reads CASSPGLAGSGADTQYF. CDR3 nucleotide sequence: TGTGCCAGCAGCCCAGGACTAGCGGGGAGTGGGGCAGATACGCAGTATTTT.